The sequence of this T cell receptor (beta chain) was determined in a study of T cells expressing NK-cell markers. With the 5' RACE reads reprocessed, TCRdb shows one record per CDR3 protein and no DNA. The sample holds 450,000 to 600,000 distinct CDR3 sequences. Germline values: CDR1 LGHDT, CDR2 YNNKEL (reference sequence). The CDR3 loop spans 15 amino acids. This sequence originates from a young man in good health. The chain couples TRBV3-1 to TRBJ2-1; with no DNA, the TCRdb D assignment of TRBD2 cannot be verified. The sequencing sample was made of blood T cells: a sorted CD56 or NKG2C T cell subset, CD4+ or CD8+ T cells, or bulk PBMC T cells (not recorded which). CDR3 residues: CASSQDMASGRRQFF.